This T cell receptor (beta chain) stems from a study of T cell changes during pregnancy in multiple sclerosis. V lost 3 bases and J 1 base, leaving 8 bases between the germline ends. The CDR3 is 14 residues long. Per germline, CDR1 MRHNA and CDR2 SNTAGT. Repertoires were generated with immunoSEQ multiplex PCR, while TCRdb's copy carries only in-frame clones and drops some. The data hold about 120,000 clones, with approximately 93% observed a single time. Sequenced material: peripheral blood, taken before pregnancy. This clonotype was sampled from a female donor with multiple sclerosis, enrolled in a pregnancy study. This sequence joins TRBV6-4 and TRBJ2-3; weak D call: TRBD2 (6 bases). CDR3 sequence reads: CASSEGGGTDTQYF. DNA of the CDR3: TGTGCCAGCAGTGAGGGCGGGGGCACAGATACGCAGTATTTT.